A selection of T cell receptor beta chains follows, all from one sample in a study of identical twins. MiXCR, applied by TCRdb to the 5' RACE reads, yields one record per CDR3 protein. In the table there are about 240,000 distinct CDR3 sequences, approximately 7.8% of which are singletons. These records were also assigned to another study, of yellow fever vaccine responses in identical twins.

Source material: CD8+ T cells sorted from blood. The origin of the receptors is a woman younger than 35 in good health. The CDR3 runs from the conserved cysteine through the conserved F or W. The D gene is left open where the match is weak. Not every row has a clone size; where given, it reads once, few, many or a size class.

TRBJ2-2	TRBV13	TRBD1	few	CASSSNRDRATGELFF	TGTGCCAGCAGCTCTAACCGGGACAGGGCCACCGGGGAGCTGTTTTTT
TRBJ2-1	TRBV7-9	.	many	CASSSPRRESSYNEQFF	TGTGCCAGCAGCTCTCCCAGACGGGAGAGCTCCTACAATGAGCAGTTCTTC
TRBJ2-2	TRBV5-4	.	few	CASRGYSQNTGELFF	TGTGCCAGCCGAGGGTACAGCCAGAACACCGGGGAGCTGTTTTTT
TRBJ1-2	TRBV7-9	TRBD1	.	CASSALDRESPRGYTF	TGTGCCAGCAGCGCGTTGGACAGGGAGTCTCCTCGCGGCTACACCTTC
TRBJ2-1	TRBV7-6	.	.	CASSLGGDVVGEQFF	TGTGCCAGCAGCTTAGGAGGCGACGTAGTCGGTGAGCAGTTCTTC
TRBJ2-1	TRBV6-5	.	few	CASSYSSSGGNEQFF	TGTGCCAGCAGTTACTCGTCATCAGGGGGGAATGAGCAGTTCTTC
TRBJ2-2	TRBV7-7	.	few	CASSFAGNTGELFF	TGTGCCAGCAGCTTTGCGGGGAACACCGGGGAGCTGTTTTTT
TRBJ2-7	TRBV4-1	.	many	CASSPRTVSYEQYF	TGCGCCAGCAGCCCAAGGACAGTATCCTACGAGCAGTACTTC
TRBJ2-1	TRBV12-3/TRBV12-4	TRBD2	many	CASSYSGTSGMWGQFF	TGTGCCAGCAGTTATAGTGGGACTAGCGGGATGTGGGGGCAGTTCTTC
TRBJ2-1	TRBV4-1	.	few	CASSQGSYSHNEQFF	TGCGCCAGCAGCCAAGGGAGCTACTCACACAATGAGCAGTTCTTC
TRBJ2-3	TRBV12-3/TRBV12-4	.	few	CASSPNLPGGTDTQYF	TGTGCCAGCAGCCCTAATCTGCCAGGCGGCACAGATACGCAGTATTTT
TRBJ2-5	TRBV11-2	.	.	CASSLASWRETQYF	TGTGCCAGCAGCTTAGCCTCCTGGAGGGAGACCCAGTACTTC
TRBJ2-7	TRBV5-6	.	.	CASSLFGYEQYF	TGTGCCAGCAGCTTGTTTGGCTACGAGCAGTACTTC
TRBJ2-1	TRBV24-1	.	.	CATSDEMTGPSNNEQFF	TGTGCCACCAGTGATGAAATGACAGGCCCATCAAACAATGAGCAGTTCTTC
TRBJ2-7	TRBV4-1	.	.	CASSKEDWDKTYEQYF	TGCGCCAGCAGCAAAGAAGACTGGGACAAAACCTACGAGCAGTACTTC
TRBJ1-5	TRBV19	TRBD1	.	CASTPIIRDRAQPQHF	TGTGCCAGTACCCCTATCATCCGGGACAGGGCTCAGCCCCAGCATTTT
TRBJ2-2	TRBV24-1	.	many	CATSLAGELFF	TGTGCCACCAGCTTGGCCGGGGAGCTGTTTTTT
TRBJ1-4	TRBV7-2	.	many	CASSLGFGSEKLFF	TGTGCCAGCAGCCTGGGATTTGGGTCTGAAAAACTGTTTTTT
TRBJ2-1	TRBV29-1	TRBD1	.	CSVVWTGPNYNEQFF	TGCAGCGTTGTCTGGACAGGCCCGAATTACAATGAGCAGTTCTTC
TRBJ2-5	TRBV5-6	TRBD1	.	CASSTPDRGRETQYF	TGTGCCAGCAGCACCCCTGACAGGGGGCGTGAGACCCAGTACTTC
TRBJ2-1	TRBV20-1	TRBD2	few	CSARPRTSEYNEQFF	TGCAGTGCTAGGCCCAGGACTAGCGAGTACAATGAGCAGTTCTTC
TRBJ1-5	TRBV28	.	few	CASNPGETYSNQPQHF	TGTGCCAGCAACCCGGGGGAAACTTATAGCAATCAGCCCCAGCATTTT
TRBJ2-7	TRBV5-1	.	few	CASSLAIGAEQYF	TGCGCCAGCAGCTTGGCAATCGGGGCCGAGCAGTACTTC
TRBJ2-7	TRBV3-1	TRBD2	many	CASSHWSLAGGLLYEQYF	TGTGCCAGCAGCCATTGGAGTCTAGCGGGAGGGCTATTGTACGAGCAGTACTTC
TRBJ2-2	TRBV12-3/TRBV12-4	TRBD2	many	CASSLGTSVNTGELFF	TGTGCCAGCAGTTTAGGGACTAGCGTGAACACCGGGGAGCTGTTTTTT
TRBJ1-4	TRBV11-1	.	few	CASSLERSASETNEKLFF	TGTGCCAGCAGCTTAGAACGTTCCGCCTCCGAGACTAATGAAAAACTGTTTTTT
TRBJ1-2	TRBV7-2	TRBD1	few	CASSLAPGQGSGYTF	TGTGCCAGCAGCTTAGCCCCGGGACAGGGAAGCGGCTACACCTTC
TRBJ2-3	TRBV9	TRBD2	.	CASSVAGTSDIGDTQYF	TGTGCCAGCAGCGTAGCCGGGACTAGCGATATCGGAGATACGCAGTATTTT
TRBJ1-5	TRBV20-1	.	.	CSARDRDRPGQTYNQPQHF	TGCAGTGCTAGAGATCGGGACCGGCCGGGGCAGACCTACAATCAGCCCCAGCATTTT
TRBJ1-1	TRBV4-1	.	many	CASSQGSSLWAFF	TGCGCCAGCAGCCAAGGCTCCAGCCTGTGGGCTTTCTTT
TRBJ2-2	TRBV20-1	.	few	CSARDTREDTGELFF	TGCAGTGCTAGAGATACCAGGGAAGACACCGGGGAGCTGTTTTTT
TRBJ2-1	TRBV12-3/TRBV12-4	.	few	CATSFSPRGNEQFF	TGTGCCACCAGCTTTTCGCCGAGAGGGAATGAGCAGTTCTTC
TRBJ1-1	TRBV29-1	.	many	CSVDPRGTEAFF	TGCAGCGTTGACCCCCGAGGCACTGAAGCTTTCTTT
TRBJ2-5	TRBV27	.	few	CASSLTGRGQETQYF	TGTGCCAGCAGTTTAACAGGGAGAGGACAAGAGACCCAGTACTTC
TRBJ2-1	TRBV20-1	.	few	CSASLPGSGSYNEQFF	TGCAGTGCTAGTCTCCCGGGGAGTGGCTCCTACAATGAGCAGTTCTTC